This TCR beta chain came from a study of regulatory T cells in long-lasting Graves disease. Turning to the study itself: Persistent cases took antithyroid drugs over 5 years and stayed TSH receptor antibody positive.

This clonotype was detected ten times or more. Per the germline V gene, CDR1 is SGHTA and CDR2 is FQGNSA. V shed 1 base and J 1 base; nucleotides not matched to a gene: 7. CDR3 length: 16 residues. Time point in this sample: persistent/refractory GD, antithyroid drugs over 5 years with positive TRAb. PBMC-extracted RNA yielded the TCR library. Arm-PCR of CDR3 regions and iRepertoire HTBI primers were used to build TCR beta libraries. TCRdb reprocessed the multiplex PCR reads with MiXCR, giving one entry per CDR3 protein. Among hundreds of thousands of distinct CDR3 sequences, more than 20% were seen once, and the ten largest hold 6.5% to 10%.

The sample here was peripheral blood mononuclear cells (PBMCs), taken when the disease was refractory, from a patient treated with antithyroid drugs. The sequence was obtained from a female donor with Graves disease. The V and J genes are TRBV7-2 and TRBJ2-7, with TRBD1 matching 7 bases. The CDR3 loop is CASSLVSTGDSYEQYF. DNA for the CDR3: TGTGCCAGCAGCTTAGTTTCCACAGGGGATTCCTACGAGCAGTACTTC.